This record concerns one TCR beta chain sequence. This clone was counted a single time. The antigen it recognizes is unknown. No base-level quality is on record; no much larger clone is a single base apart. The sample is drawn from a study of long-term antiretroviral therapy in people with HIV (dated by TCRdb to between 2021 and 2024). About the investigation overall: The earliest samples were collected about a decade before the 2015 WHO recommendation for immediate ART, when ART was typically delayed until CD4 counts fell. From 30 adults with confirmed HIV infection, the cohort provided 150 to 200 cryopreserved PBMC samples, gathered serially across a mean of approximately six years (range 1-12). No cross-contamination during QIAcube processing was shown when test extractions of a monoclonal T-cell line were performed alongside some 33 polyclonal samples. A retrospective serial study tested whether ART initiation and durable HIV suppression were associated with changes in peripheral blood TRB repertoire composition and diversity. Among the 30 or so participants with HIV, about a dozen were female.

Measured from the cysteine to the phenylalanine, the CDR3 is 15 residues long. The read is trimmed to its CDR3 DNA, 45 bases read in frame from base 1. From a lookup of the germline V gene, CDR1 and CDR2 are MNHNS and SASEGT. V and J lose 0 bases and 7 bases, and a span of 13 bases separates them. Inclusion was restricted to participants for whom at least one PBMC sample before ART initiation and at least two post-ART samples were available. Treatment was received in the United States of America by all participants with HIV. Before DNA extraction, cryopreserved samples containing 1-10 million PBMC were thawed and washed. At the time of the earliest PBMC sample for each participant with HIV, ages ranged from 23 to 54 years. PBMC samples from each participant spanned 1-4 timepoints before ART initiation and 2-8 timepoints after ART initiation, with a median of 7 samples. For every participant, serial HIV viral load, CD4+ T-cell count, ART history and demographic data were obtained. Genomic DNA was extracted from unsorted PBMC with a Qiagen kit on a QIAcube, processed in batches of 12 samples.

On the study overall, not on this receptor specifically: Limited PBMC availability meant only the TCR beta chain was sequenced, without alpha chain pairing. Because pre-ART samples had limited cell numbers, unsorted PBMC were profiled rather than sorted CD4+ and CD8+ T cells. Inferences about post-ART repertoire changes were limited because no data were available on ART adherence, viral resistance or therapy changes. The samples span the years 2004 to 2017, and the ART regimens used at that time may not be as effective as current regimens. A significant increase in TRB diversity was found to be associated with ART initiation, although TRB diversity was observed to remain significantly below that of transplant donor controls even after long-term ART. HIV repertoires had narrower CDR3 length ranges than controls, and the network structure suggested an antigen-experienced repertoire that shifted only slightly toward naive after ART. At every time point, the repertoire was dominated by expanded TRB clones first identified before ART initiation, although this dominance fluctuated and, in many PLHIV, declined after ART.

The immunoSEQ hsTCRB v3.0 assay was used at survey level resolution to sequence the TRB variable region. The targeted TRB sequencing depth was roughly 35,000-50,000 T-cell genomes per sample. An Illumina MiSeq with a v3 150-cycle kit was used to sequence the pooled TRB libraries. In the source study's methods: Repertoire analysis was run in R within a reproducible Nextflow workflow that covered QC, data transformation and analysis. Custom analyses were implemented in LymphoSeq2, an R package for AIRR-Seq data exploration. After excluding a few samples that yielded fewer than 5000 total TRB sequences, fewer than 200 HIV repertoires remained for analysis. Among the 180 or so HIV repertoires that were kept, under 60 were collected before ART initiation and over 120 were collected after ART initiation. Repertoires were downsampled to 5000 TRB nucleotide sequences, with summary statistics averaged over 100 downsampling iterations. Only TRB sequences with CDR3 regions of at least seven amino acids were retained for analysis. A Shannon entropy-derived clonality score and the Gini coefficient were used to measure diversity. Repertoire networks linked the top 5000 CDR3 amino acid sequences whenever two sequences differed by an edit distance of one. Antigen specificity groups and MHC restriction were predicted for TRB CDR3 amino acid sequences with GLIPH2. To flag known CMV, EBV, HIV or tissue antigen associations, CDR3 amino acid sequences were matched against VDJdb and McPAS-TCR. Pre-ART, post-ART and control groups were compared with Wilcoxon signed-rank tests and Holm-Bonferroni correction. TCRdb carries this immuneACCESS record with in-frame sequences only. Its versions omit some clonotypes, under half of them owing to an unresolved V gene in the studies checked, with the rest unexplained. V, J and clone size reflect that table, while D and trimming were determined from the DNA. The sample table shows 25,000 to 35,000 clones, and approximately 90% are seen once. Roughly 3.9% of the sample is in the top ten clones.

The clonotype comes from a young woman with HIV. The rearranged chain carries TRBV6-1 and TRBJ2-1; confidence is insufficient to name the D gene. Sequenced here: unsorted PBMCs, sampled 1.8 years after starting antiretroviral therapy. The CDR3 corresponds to CASSEAPFPRNEQFF. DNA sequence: TGTGCCAGCAGTGAAGCGCCCTTTCCCAGGAATGAGCAGTTCTTC.